This TCR beta chain was profiled in a study of shared clonotypes between healthy human individuals. A word on this clone: This same CDR3 is encoded by further DNA sequences in the sample.

Original handling: ImmunoSEQ sequences covered only the junction and lacked quality scores; filtering therefore differed. The table came from immunoSEQ multiplex PCR; TCRdb's copy has only in-frame clones and leaves some out. That table gives V, J and clone size, and the DNA gave D and trimming. This table has 950,000 to 1,300,000 clones, around 76% appearing once. The CDR3 contains 11 residues. V shed 7 bases and J shed 1 base, with 2 bases lying between them. Germline CDR1 SNHLY, CDR2 FYNNEI. This TCR came from a man between 18 and 35 years old in good health. This chain links TRBV2 with TRBJ2-1; no clear D. The specimen sequenced was memory CD4+ T cells sorted from blood. Subset: CD45RA-negative fraction. The CDR3 region has the DNA TGTGCCAGCACATCCTACAATGAGCAGTTCTTC. It yields the protein CASTSYNEQFF.